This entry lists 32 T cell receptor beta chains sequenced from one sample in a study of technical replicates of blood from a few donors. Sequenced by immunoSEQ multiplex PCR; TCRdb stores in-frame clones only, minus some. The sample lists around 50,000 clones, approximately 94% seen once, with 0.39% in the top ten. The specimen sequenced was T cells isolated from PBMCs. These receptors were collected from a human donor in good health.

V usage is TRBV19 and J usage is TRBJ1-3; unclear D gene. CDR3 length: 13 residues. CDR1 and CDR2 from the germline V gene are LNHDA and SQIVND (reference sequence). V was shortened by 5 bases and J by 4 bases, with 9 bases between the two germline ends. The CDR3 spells CASSPYGGNTIYF. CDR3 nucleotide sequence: TGTGCCAGTAGTCCGTACGGGGGAAACACCATATATTTT.

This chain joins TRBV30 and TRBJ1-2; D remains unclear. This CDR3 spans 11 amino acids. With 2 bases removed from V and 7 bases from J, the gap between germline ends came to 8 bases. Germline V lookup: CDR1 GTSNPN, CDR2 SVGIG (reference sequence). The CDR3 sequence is CAWSTGLGYTF. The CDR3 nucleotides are TGTGCCTGGAGTACGGGTCTTGGCTACACCTTC.

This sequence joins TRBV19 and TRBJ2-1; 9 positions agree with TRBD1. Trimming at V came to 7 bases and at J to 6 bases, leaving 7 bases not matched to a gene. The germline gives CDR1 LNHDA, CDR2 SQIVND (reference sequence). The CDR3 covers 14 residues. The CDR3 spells CASISGTGSNEQFF. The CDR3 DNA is TGTGCCAGTATTTCCGGGACAGGGTCCAATGAGCAGTTCTTC.

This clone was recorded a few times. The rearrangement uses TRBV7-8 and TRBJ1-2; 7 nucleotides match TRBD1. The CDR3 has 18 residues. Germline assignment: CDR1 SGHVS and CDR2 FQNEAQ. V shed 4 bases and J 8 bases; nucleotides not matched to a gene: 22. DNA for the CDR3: TGTGCCAGCAGCTCCCGATTCCCTTTCACAGGGACAGATAGGGGCTACACCTTC. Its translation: CASSSRFPFTGTDRGYTF. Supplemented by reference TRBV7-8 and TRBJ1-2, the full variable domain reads GAGVSQSPRYKVAKRGQDVALRCDPISGHVSLFWYQQALGQGPEFLTYFQNEAQLDKSGLPSDRFFAERPEGSVSTLKIQRTQQEDSAVYLCASSSRFPFTGTDRGYTFGSGTRLTVV.

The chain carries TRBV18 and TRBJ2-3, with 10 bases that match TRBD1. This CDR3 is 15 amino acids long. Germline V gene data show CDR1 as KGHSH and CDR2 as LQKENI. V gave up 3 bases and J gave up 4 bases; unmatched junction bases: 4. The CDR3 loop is CASSPGQGTADTQYF. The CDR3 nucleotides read TGTGCCAGCTCACCGGGACAGGGGACGGCAGATACGCAGTATTTT.

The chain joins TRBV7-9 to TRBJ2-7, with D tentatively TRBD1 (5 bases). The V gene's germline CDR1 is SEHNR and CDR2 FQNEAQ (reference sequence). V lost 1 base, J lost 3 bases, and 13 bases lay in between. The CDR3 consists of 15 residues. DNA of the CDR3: TGTGCCAGCAGCTTAGGGGCAGGGAAGGTCTACGAGCAGTACTTC. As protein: CASSLGAGKVYEQYF. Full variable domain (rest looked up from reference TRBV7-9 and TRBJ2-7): DTGVSQNPRHKITKRGQNVTFRCDPISEHNRLYWYRQTLGQGPEFLTYFQNEAQLEKSRLLSDRFSAERPKGSFSTLEIQRTEQGDSAMYLCASSLGAGKVYEQYFGPGTRLTVT.

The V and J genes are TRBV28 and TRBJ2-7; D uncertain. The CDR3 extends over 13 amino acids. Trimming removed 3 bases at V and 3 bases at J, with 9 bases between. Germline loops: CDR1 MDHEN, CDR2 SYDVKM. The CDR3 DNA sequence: TGTGCCAGCAGTTTTGCAGTTTACTACGAGCAGTACTTC. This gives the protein CASSFAVYYEQYF.

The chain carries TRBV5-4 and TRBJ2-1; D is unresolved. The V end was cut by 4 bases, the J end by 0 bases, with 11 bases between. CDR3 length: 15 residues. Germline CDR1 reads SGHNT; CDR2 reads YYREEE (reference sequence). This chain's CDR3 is CASSPPKSSYNEQFF. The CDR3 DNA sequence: TGTGCCAGCAGCCCCCCAAAGAGCTCCTACAATGAGCAGTTCTTC.

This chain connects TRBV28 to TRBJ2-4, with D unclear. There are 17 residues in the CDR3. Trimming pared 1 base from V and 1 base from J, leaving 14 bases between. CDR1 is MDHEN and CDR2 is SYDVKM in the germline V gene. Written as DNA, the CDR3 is TGTGCCAGCAGTTTATATAGACCCCCTAGTGCCAAAAACATTCAGTACTTC. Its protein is CASSLYRPPSAKNIQYF.

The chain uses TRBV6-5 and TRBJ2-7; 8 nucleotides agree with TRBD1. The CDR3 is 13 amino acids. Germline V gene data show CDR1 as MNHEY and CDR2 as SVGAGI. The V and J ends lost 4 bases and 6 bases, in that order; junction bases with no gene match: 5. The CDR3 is CASSFTTGGEQYF. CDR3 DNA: TGTGCCAGCAGTTTCACAACAGGGGGCGAGCAGTACTTC.

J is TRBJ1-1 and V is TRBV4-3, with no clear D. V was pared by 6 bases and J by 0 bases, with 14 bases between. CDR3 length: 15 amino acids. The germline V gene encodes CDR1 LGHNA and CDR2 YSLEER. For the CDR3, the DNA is TGCGCCAGCAGAGCCCACGAGGCGATGAACACTGAAGCTTTCTTT. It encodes CASRAHEAMNTEAFF.

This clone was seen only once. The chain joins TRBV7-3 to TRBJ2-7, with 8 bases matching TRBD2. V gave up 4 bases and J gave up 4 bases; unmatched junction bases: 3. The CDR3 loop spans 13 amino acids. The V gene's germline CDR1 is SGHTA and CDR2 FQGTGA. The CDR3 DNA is TGTGCCAGCAGCTCCTTAGCGGGATACGAGCAGTACTTC. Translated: CASSSLAGYEQYF.

The DNA for the CDR3 is TGTGCCAGCAGTTACAGGGGAGAAGATCAGCCCCAGCATTTT. It codes for CASSYRGEDQPQHF. The chain recombines TRBV27 with TRBJ1-5, with 7 bases lining up with TRBD1. Germline lookup yields CDR1 MNHEY and CDR2 SMNVEV (reference sequence). V lost 4 bases, J lost 5 bases, and 5 bases stayed unmatched. The CDR3 totals 14 residues.

The DNA for the CDR3 is TGTGCCAGCAGCCCGACATACTCTGGAAACACCATATATTTT. This sequence encodes CASSPTYSGNTIYF. The chain couples TRBV7-2 to TRBJ1-3, with no clear D. The CDR3 totals 14 residues. Germline CDR1 and CDR2: SGHTA and FQGNSA. The ends were cut back, 5 bases at V and 0 bases at J, with 8 bases in the middle.

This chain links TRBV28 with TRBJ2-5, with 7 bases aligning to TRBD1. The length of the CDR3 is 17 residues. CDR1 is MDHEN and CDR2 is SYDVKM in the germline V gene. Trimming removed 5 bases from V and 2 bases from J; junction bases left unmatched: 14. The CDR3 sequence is CASSIPLRQGGQETQYF. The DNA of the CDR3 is TGTGCCAGCAGTATTCCCCTACGACAGGGTGGGCAAGAGACCCAGTACTTC.

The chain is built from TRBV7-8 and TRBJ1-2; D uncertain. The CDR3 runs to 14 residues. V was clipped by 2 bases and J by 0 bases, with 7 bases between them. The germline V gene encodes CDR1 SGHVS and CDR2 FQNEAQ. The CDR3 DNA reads TGTGCCAGCAGCTTAAGAGACACTAACTATGGCTACACCTTC. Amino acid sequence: CASSLRDTNYGYTF.

The CDR3 nucleotides are TGTGCCAGCAGTTACCACGGACAGGGTTACGAGCAGTACTTC. It encodes CASSYHGQGYEQYF. V usage is TRBV6-5 and J usage is TRBJ2-7; 8 bases match TRBD1. J lost 4 bases, V lost 2 bases, and 4 bases had no gene match. The CDR3 runs 14 residues. The germline V gene has CDR1 MNHEY and CDR2 SVGAGI.

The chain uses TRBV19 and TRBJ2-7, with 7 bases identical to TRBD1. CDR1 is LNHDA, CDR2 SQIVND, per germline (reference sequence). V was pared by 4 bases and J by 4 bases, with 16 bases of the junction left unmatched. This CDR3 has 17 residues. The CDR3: CASSTVIGTAKPYEQYF. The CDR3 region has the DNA TGTGCCAGTAGTACCGTAATAGGGACAGCGAAACCATACGAGCAGTACTTC.

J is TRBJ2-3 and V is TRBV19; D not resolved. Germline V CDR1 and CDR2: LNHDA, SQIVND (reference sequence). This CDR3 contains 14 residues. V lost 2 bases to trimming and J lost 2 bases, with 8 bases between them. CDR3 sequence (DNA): TGTGCCAGTAGTATATGGCAGGCCACAGATACGCAGTATTTT. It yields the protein CASSIWQATDTQYF.

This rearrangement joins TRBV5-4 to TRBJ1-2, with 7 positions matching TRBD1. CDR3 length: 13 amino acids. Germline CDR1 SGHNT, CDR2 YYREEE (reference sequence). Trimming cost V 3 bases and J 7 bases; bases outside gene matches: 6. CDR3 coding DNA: TGTGCCAGCAGCTCGGACAGGAGAGGTGGCTACACCTTC. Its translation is CASSSDRRGGYTF.

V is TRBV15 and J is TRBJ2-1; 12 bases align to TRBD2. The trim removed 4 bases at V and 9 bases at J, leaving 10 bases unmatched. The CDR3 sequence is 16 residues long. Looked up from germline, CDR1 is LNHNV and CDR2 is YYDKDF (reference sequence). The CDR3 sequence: CATSTPGTSGRGEQFF. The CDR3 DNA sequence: TGTGCCACCAGCACCCCCGGGACTAGCGGGCGTGGTGAGCAGTTCTTC. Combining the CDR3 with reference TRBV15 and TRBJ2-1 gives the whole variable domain DAMVIQNPRYQVTQFGKPVTLSCSQTLNHNVMYWYQQKSSQAPKLLFHYYDKDFNNEADTPDNFQSRRPNTSFCFLDIRSPGLGDTAMYLCATSTPGTSGRGEQFFGPGTRLTVL.

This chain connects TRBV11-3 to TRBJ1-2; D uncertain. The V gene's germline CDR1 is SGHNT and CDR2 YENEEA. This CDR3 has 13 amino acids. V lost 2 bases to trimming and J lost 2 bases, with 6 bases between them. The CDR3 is CASSLPGNYGYTF. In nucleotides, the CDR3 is TGTGCCAGCAGCTTACCCGGGAACTATGGCTACACCTTC.

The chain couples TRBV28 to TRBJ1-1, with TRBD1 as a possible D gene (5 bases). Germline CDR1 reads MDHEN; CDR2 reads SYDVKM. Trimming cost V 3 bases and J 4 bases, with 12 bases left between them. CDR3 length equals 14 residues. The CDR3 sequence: CASSLQGLPTEAFF. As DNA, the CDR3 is TGTGCCAGCAGTTTGCAGGGCCTTCCCACTGAAGCTTTCTTT.

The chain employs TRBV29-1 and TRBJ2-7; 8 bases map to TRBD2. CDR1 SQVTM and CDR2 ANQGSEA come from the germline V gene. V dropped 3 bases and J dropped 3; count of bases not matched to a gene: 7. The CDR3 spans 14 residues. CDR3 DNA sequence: TGCAGCGTTGATTCAAGCGGGGGAGTCTACGAGCAGTACTTC. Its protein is CSVDSSGGVYEQYF.

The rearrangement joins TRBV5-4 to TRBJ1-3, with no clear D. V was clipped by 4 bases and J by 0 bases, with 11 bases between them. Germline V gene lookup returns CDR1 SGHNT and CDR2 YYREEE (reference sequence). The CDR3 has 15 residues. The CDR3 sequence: CASSVDGSSGNTIYF. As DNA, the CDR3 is TGTGCCAGCAGCGTGGACGGTAGCTCTGGAAACACCATATATTTT.

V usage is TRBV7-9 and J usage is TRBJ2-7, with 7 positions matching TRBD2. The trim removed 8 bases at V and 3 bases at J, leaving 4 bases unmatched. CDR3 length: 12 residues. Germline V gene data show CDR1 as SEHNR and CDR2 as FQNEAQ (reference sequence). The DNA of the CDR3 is TGTGCCAGCGCCAGGGAGGGCTACGAGCAGTACTTC. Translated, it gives CASAREGYEQYF. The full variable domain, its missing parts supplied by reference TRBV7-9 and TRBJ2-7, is DTGVSQNPRHKITKRGQNVTFRCDPISEHNRLYWYRQTLGQGPEFLTYFQNEAQLEKSRLLSDRFSAERPKGSFSTLEIQRTEQGDSAMYLCASAREGYEQYFGPGTRLTVT.

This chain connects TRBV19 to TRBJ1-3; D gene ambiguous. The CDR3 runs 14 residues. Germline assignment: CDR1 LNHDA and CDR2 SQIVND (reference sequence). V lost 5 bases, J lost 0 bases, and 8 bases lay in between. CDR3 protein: CASSPGLSGNTIYF. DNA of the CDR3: TGTGCCAGTAGTCCAGGCCTCTCTGGAAACACCATATATTTT.

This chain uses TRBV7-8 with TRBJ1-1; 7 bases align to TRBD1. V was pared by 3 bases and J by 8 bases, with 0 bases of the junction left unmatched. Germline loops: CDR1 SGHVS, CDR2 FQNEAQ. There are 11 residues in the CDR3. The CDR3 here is CASSLDREAFF. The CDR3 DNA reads TGTGCCAGCAGCTTGGACAGGGAAGCTTTCTTT.

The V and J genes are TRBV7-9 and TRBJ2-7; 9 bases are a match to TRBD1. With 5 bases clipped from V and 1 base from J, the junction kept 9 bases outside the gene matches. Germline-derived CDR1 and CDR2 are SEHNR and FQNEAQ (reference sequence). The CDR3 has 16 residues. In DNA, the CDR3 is TGTGCCAGCAGCGAAGGACAGGGGATAATATCCTACGAGCAGTACTTC. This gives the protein CASSEGQGIISYEQYF.

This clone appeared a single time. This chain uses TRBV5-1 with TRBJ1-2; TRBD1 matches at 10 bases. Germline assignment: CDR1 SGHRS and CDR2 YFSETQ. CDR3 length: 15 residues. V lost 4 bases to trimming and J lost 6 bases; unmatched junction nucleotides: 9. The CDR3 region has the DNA TGCGCCAGCAGCCTGGGACAGGGGCATATAGATGGCTACACCTTC. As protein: CASSLGQGHIDGYTF.

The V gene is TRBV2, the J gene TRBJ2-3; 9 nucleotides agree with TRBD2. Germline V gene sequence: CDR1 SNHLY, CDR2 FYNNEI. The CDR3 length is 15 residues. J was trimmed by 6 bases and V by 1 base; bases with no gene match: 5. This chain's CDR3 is CASSEEREVRDTQYF. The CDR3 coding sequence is TGTGCCAGCAGTGAAGAGCGGGAGGTGCGGGATACGCAGTATTTT.

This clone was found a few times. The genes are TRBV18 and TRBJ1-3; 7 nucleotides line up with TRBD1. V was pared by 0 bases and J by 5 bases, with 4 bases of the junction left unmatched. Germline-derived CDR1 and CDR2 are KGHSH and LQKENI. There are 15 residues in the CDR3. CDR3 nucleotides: TGTGCCAGCTCACCACCGGAGGGGGCTCGAAACACCATATATTTT. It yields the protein CASSPPEGARNTIYF.